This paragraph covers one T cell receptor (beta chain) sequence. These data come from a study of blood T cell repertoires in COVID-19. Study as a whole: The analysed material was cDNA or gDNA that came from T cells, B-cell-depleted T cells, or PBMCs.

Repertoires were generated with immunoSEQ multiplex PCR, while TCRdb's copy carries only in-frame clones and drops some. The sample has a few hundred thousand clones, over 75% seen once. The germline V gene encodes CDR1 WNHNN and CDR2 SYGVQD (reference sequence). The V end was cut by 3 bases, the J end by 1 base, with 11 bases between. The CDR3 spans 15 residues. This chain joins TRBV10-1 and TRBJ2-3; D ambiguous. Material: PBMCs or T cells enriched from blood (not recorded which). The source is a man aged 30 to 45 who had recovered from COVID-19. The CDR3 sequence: CASSDGGVGTDTQYF. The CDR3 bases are TGCGCCAGCAGTGATGGTGGAGTAGGCACAGATACGCAGTATTTT.